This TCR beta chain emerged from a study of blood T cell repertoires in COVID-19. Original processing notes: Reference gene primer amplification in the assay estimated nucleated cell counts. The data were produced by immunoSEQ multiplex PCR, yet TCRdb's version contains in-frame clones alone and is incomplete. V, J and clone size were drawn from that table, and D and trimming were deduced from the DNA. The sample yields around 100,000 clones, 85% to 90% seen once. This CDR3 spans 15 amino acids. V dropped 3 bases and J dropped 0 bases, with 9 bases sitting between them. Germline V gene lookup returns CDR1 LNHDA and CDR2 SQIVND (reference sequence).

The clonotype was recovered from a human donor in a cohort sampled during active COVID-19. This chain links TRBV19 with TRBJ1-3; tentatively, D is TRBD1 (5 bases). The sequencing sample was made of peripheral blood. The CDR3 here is CASSILDSSGNTIYF. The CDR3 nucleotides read TGTGCCAGTAGTATCCTCGACAGCTCTGGAAACACCATATATTTT.